The sequence of this T cell receptor (beta chain) was determined in a study of blood T cell repertoires in COVID-19. About the research overall: Samples representing acute and convalescent COVID-19 were sourced from the United States, Italy and Spain.

V shed 0 bases and J shed 4 bases, with 12 bases lying between them. The CDR3 runs 16 residues. Germline values: CDR1 LNHDA, CDR2 SQIVND (reference sequence). TCRdb's table, derived via immunoSEQ multiplex PCR, lists solely in-frame clones and lacks some. The data show some 62,000 clones, roughly 80% seen once. The chain carries TRBV19 and TRBJ1-4, with unresolved D. The clonotype originates from a middle-aged woman with acute COVID-19. Source material: PBMCs or T cells enriched from blood (not recorded which). DNA for the CDR3: TGTGCCAGTAGTATAGATCTGGGCCGACATAATGAAAAACTGTTTTTT. As protein: CASSIDLGRHNEKLFF. Variable domain in full (rest from reference TRBV19 and TRBJ1-4): DGGITQSPKYLFRKEGQNVTLSCEQNLNHDAMYWYRQDPGQGLRLIYYSQIVNDFQKGDIAEGYSVSREKKESFPLTVTSAQKNPTAFYLCASSIDLGRHNEKLFFGSGTQLSVL.